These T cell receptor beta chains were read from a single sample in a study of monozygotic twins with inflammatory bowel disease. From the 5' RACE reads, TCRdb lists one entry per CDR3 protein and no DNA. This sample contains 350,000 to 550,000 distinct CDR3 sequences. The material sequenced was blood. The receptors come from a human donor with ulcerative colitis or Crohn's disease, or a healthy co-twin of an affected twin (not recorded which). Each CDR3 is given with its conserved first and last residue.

CASSEMALQGETQYF,TRBV6-1,15,TRBJ2-5
CAWSVGTFSGNTIYF,TRBV30,15,TRBJ1-3
CATSRDVSSGTETQYF,TRBV15,16,TRBJ2-5
CASRDHYEQYF,TRBV5-6,11,TRBJ2-7
CASRDGQGRGQPQHF,TRBV19,15,TRBJ1-5
CASSLALGTEAFF,TRBV7-8,13,TRBJ1-1
CASSFRAVETQYF,TRBV3-1,13,TRBJ2-5
CATSDPGGSSYNEQFF,TRBV24-1,16,TRBJ2-1
CASSPGGGDTDTQYF,TRBV5-6,15,TRBJ2-3
CASSLARESSYNEQFF,TRBV5-1,16,TRBJ2-1
CASRSPNNQPQHF,TRBV6-1,13,TRBJ1-5
CAIRGTSYNEQFF,TRBV10-3,13,TRBJ2-1
CASSIGLGPYNEQFF,TRBV19,15,TRBJ2-1
CAWSVGTSSGNEQFF,TRBV30,15,TRBJ2-1
CASSPGGTELYGYTF,TRBV18,15,TRBJ1-2
CASSKIPEPLVSPLHF,TRBV28,16,TRBJ1-6
CASSQDLTGELFF,TRBV14,13,TRBJ2-2
CASSYARAVQHF,TRBV6-2/TRBV6-3,12,TRBJ1-5
CSVVRTGVPYEQYF,TRBV29-1,14,TRBJ2-7
CASSIYFGNTEAFF,TRBV12-3/TRBV12-4,14,TRBJ1-1
CASSRDSDTYEQYF,TRBV27,14,TRBJ2-7
CASSLEGPALNTEAFF,TRBV5-1,16,TRBJ1-1
CASRLAGTLGQYF,TRBV27,13,TRBJ2-3
CASSLTRQSNTEAFF,TRBV5-1,15,TRBJ1-1
CASSIQSNTGELFF,TRBV5-1,14,TRBJ2-2
CASSFERQPQHF,TRBV12-3/TRBV12-4,12,TRBJ1-5
CASSFSYGQQNTEAFF,TRBV5-1,16,TRBJ1-1
CASSIGGRGSPLHF,TRBV19,14,TRBJ1-6
CASSWDKTAGAKNIQYF,TRBV5-1,17,TRBJ2-4